Listed below are T cell receptor beta chains from one sample, sequenced in a study of cytomegalovirus exposure and HLA in healthy donors. The assay was immunoSEQ multiplex PCR, and TCRdb's table has in-frame clones only and misses some. The sample shows around 110,000 clones, approximately 70% of them seen only once. Sequencing was performed on PBMCs. The receptor source for this set is a man in his thirties or forties in good health and CMV-seropositive. The CDR3 runs from the conserved cysteine through the conserved F or W. Fields, in order: clone size, CDR3 length, D gene, J gene, V gene, CDR3 DNA, CDR3 protein. A D gene is named only where the DNA matches it firmly. Some rows have no size entry. The others give once, few or many, or a class for an expanded clone.

clone size: .
CDR3 length: 15
D gene: .
J gene: TRBJ2-5
V gene: TRBV11-2
CDR3 DNA: TGTGCCAGCAGCTTAGATACTCGAGGCGAGGAGACCCAGTACTTC
CDR3 protein: CASSLDTRGEETQYF

clone size: .
CDR3 length: 14
D gene: .
J gene: TRBJ2-2
V gene: TRBV30
CDR3 DNA: TGTGCCTGGACTGAGACAGGATCCCGCGGGGAGCTGTTTTTT
CDR3 protein: CAWTETGSRGELFF

clone size: .
CDR3 length: 13
D gene: .
J gene: TRBJ1-1
V gene: TRBV29-1
CDR3 DNA: TGCAGCGTTGCCCAAACACTCGGGGCTGAAGCTTTCTTT
CDR3 protein: CSVAQTLGAEAFF

clone size: .
CDR3 length: 14
D gene: TRBD1
J gene: TRBJ2-3
V gene: TRBV27
CDR3 DNA: TGTGCCAGCAGTGGACAGGGAAGCACAGATACGCAGTATTTT
CDR3 protein: CASSGQGSTDTQYF

clone size: few
CDR3 length: 15
D gene: TRBD1
J gene: TRBJ2-7
V gene: TRBV2
CDR3 DNA: TGTGCCAGCAGTCCGGACAGGGGGGGCTCCTACGAGCAGTACTTC
CDR3 protein: CASSPDRGGSYEQYF

clone size: .
CDR3 length: 16
D gene: TRBD2
J gene: TRBJ2-2
V gene: TRBV5-1
CDR3 DNA: TGCGCCAGCACCCTCCAAACTAGCGGGAAGGCCGGGGAGCTGTTTTTT
CDR3 protein: CASTLQTSGKAGELFF

clone size: .
CDR3 length: 16
D gene: TRBD2
J gene: TRBJ2-1
V gene: TRBV6-1
CDR3 DNA: TGTGCCAGCAGTGACAGGGGACTAGCGGGGCGCAATGAGCAGTTCTTC
CDR3 protein: CASSDRGLAGRNEQFF

clone size: few
CDR3 length: 14
D gene: .
J gene: TRBJ1-1
V gene: TRBV5-1
CDR3 DNA: TGCGCCAGCAGCTTCACGAGGGTGGGGACTGAAGCTTTCTTT
CDR3 protein: CASSFTRVGTEAFF

clone size: .
CDR3 length: 13
D gene: .
J gene: TRBJ2-1
V gene: TRBV6-6
CDR3 DNA: TGTGCCAGCAGTTGGGGAGTTGACAATGAGCAGTTCTTC
CDR3 protein: CASSWGVDNEQFF

clone size: few
CDR3 length: 12
D gene: TRBD1
J gene: TRBJ1-1
V gene: TRBV27
CDR3 DNA: TGTGCCAGCAGTTGGACAGGGACTGAAGCTTTCTTT
CDR3 protein: CASSWTGTEAFF

clone size: .
CDR3 length: 15
D gene: TRBD1
J gene: TRBJ1-5
V gene: TRBV12-5
CDR3 DNA: TGTGCTAGTGGTTTGTATACAGGGGGCACTCAGCCCCAGCATTTT
CDR3 protein: CASGLYTGGTQPQHF

clone size: .
CDR3 length: 13
D gene: .
J gene: TRBJ1-2
V gene: TRBV7-2
CDR3 DNA: TGTGCCCTAAAATCGGCAGGGTCCTATGGCTACACCTTC
CDR3 protein: CALKSAGSYGYTF